What follows is one TCR beta chain and its context. Antigen specificity is unknown. This entry comes from a study of T cells in localized non-small cell lung cancer. Notes on the study in general: Clonality of T cells reached its maximum in uninvolved adjacent lung, surpassing tumor. A median of 57 of the top 100 tumor clones appeared in adjacent lung, which was paired and uninvolved.

The germline gives CDR1 SGHVT, CDR2 SQSDAQ. CDR3 length equals 14 residues. V lost 5 bases to trimming and J lost 3 bases, with 13 bases between them. Measured with immunoSEQ multiplex PCR; TCRdb has only the in-frame clones, and not every one. The sample has roughly 9,900 clones, around three quarters seen once. Specimen: peripheral blood, collected before any cancer treatment. This chain links TRBV7-4 with TRBJ1-2; D may be TRBD1 (5 bases). The clonotype originates from a male donor older than 55 with stage I lung adenocarcinoma. CDR3: CASSPRWGYYGYTF. CDR3 DNA sequence: TGTGCCAGCAGCCCTCGGTGGGGGTACTATGGCTACACCTTC.